The TCR beta chain under discussion was sequenced for a study of CD8 T cells in ankylosing spondylitis. Broader study findings: Disease-associated clonotypes exhibited CD8+ identity and were relatively infrequent in peripheral blood. What seemed typical of ankylosing spondylitis blood was a TCR beta motif built from under 10 highly homologous variants.

From germline, CDR1 is SGHRS and CDR2 YFSETQ. CDR3 length equals 13 residues. V was trimmed by 2 bases and J by 8 bases, leaving 11 bases between them. This clonotype was observed at least ten times. No antigen is known for it. Quantitative 5'-RACE with molecular barcodes produced the TCR beta libraries. TCRdb used MiXCR to reprocess the 5' RACE reads, holding one entry per CDR3 protein. This sample has under 150,000 distinct CDR3 sequences, with roughly 13% found just once. The V gene is TRBV5-1, the J gene TRBJ2-1; D might be TRBD2 (6 bases). The sample comprised blood, either unsorted or a sorted T cell fraction (not recorded which). The origin of this receptor is a female donor with ankylosing spondylitis or in good health (not recorded which). CDR3 sequence reads: CASSFTGVHEQFF. DNA for the CDR3: TGCGCCAGCAGCTTCACGGGAGTCCATGAGCAGTTCTTC.